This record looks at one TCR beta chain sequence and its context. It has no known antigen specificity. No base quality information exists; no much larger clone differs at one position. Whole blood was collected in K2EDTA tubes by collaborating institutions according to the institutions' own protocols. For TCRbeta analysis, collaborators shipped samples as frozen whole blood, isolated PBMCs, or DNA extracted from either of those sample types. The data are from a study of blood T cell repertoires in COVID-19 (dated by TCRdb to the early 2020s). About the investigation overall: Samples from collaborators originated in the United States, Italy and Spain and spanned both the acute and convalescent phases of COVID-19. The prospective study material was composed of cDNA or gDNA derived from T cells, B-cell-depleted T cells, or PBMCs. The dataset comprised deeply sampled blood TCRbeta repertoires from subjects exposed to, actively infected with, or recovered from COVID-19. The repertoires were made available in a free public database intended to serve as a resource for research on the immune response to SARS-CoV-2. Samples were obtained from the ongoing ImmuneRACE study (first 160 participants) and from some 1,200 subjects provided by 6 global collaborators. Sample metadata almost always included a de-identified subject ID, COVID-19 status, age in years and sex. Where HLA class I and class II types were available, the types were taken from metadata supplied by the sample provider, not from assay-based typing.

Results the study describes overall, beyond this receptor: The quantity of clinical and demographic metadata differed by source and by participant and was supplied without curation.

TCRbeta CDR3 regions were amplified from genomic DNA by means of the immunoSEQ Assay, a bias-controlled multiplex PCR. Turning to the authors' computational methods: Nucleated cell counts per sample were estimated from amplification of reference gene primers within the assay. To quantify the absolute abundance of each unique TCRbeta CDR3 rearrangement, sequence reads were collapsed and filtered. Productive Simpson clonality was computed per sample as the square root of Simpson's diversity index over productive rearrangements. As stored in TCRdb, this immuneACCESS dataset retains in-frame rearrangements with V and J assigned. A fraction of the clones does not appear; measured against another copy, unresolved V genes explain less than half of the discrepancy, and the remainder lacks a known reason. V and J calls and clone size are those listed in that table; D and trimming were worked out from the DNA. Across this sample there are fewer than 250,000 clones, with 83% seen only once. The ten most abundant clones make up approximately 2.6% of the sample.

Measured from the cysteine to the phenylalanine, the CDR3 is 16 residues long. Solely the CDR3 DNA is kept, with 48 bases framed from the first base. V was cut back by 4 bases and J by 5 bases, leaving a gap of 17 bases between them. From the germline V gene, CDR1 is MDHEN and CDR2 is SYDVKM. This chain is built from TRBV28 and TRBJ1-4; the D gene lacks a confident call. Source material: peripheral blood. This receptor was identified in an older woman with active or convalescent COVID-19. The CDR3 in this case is CASSSRRIDSNEKLFF. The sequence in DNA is TGTGCCAGCAGTTCGAGGCGGATTGACTCCAATGAAAAACTGTTTTTT.